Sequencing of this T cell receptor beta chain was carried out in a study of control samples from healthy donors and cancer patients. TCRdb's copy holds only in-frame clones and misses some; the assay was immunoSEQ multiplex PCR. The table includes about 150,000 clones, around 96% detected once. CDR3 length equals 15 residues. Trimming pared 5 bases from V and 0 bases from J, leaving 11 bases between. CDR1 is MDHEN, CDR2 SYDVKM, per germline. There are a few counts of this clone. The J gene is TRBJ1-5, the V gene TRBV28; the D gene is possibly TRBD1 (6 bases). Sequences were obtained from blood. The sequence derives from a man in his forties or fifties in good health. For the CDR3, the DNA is TGTGCCAGCAGTCACCGACAGGTTAGCAATCAGCCCCAGCATTTT. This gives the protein CASSHRQVSNQPQHF.